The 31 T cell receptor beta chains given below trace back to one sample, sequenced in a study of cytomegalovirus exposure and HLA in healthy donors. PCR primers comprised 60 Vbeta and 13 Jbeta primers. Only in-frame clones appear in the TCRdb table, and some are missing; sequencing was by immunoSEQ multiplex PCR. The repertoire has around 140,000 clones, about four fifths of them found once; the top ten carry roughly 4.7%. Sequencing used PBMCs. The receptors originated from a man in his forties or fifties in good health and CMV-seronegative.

The DNA for the CDR3 is TGTGCCAGCAGCGCTCGACAGGGTGGCACTGAAGCTTTCTTT. Translation gives CASSARQGGTEAFF. V usage is TRBV11-2 and J usage is TRBJ1-1, with TRBD1 identical over 7 bases. V shed 5 bases, J shed 4 bases, and the junction held 7 bases outside the gene matches. Looked up from germline, CDR1 is SGHAT and CDR2 is FQNNGV. The CDR3 runs to 14 residues. Full variable domain (outside the CDR3, taken from reference TRBV11-2 and TRBJ1-1): EAGVAQSPRYKIIEKRQSVAFWCNPISGHATLYWYQQILGQGPKLLIQFQNNGVVDDSQLPKDRFSAERLKGVDSTLKIQPAKLEDSAVYLCASSARQGGTEAFFGQGTRLTVV.

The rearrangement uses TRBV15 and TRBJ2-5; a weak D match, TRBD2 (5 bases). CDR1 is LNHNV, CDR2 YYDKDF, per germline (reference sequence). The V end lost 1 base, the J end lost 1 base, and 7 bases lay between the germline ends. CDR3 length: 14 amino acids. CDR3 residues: CATSRVAFQETQYF. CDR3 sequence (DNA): TGTGCCACCAGCAGAGTAGCGTTCCAAGAGACCCAGTACTTC.

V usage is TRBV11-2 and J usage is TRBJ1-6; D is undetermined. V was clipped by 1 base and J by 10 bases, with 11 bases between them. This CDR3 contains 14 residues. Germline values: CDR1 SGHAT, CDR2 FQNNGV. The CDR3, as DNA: TGTGCCAGCAGCTTAGGTACGGGTGGCTCACCCCTCCACTTT. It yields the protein CASSLGTGGSPLHF.

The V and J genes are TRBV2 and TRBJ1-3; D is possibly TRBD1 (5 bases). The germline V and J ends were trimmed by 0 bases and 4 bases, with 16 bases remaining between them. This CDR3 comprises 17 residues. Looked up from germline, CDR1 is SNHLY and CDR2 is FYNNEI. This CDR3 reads CASSEAWGWGGGNTIYF. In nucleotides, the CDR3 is TGTGCCAGCAGTGAAGCGTGGGGCTGGGGTGGAGGAAACACCATATATTTT.

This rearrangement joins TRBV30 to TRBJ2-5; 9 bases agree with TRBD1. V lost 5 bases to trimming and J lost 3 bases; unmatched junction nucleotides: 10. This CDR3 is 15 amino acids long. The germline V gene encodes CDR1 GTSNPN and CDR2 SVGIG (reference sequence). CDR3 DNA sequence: TGTGCCTGGGATGGGACAGGGTTTATGAAAGAGACCCAGTACTTC. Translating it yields CAWDGTGFMKETQYF.

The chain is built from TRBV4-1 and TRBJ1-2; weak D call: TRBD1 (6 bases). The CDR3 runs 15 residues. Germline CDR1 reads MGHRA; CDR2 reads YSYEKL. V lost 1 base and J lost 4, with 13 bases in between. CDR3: CASSQGLNRAYGYTF. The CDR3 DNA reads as TGCGCCAGCAGCCAAGGCTTGAACAGGGCCTATGGCTACACCTTC.

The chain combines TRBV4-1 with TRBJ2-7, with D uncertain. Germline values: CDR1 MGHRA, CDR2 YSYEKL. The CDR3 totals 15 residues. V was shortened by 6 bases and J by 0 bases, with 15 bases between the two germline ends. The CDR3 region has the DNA TGCGCCAGCAGTCCTTACTCCACGTCCTCCTACGAGCAGTACTTC. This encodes CASSPYSTSSYEQYF.

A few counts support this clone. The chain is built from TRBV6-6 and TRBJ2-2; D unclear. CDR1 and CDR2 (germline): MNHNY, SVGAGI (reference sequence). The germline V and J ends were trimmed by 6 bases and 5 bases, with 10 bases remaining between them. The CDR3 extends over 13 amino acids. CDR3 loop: CASRLQMTGELFF. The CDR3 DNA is TGTGCCAGCAGGCTACAGATGACCGGGGAGCTGTTTTTT.

CDR3 in DNA: TGTGCCAGCAGTGGACTTTGGGAGCAGTACTTC. Its protein is CASSGLWEQYF. V gene TRBV25-1 combines with J gene TRBJ2-7, with D unclear. V dropped 4 bases and J dropped 7 bases, with 8 bases sitting between them. The CDR3 is 11 amino acids. CDR1 is MGHDK and CDR2 is SYGVNS in the germline V gene.

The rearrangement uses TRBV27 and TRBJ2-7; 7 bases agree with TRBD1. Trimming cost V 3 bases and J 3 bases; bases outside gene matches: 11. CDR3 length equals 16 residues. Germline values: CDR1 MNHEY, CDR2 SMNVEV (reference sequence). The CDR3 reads CASSFSGGESHYEQYF. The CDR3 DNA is TGTGCCAGCAGTTTTTCAGGGGGAGAAAGCCACTACGAGCAGTACTTC.

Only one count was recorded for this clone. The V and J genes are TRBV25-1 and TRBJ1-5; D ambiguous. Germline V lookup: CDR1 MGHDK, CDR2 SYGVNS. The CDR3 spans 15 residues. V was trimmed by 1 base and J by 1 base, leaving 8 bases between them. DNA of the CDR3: TGTGCCAGCAGTGAATCGGTGGAGAGCAATCAGCCCCAGCATTTT. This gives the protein CASSESVESNQPQHF.

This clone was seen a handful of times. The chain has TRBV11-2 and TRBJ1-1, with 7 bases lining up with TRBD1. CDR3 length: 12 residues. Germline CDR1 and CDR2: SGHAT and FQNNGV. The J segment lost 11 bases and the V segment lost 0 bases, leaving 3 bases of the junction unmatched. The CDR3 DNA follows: TGTGCCAGCAGCTTAGAAGCACAGGGGGCTTTCTTT. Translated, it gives CASSLEAQGAFF.

CDR3 residues: CASSIVGRNTEAFF. Written as DNA, the CDR3 is TGTGCCAGTAGTATAGTTGGCCGGAACACTGAAGCTTTCTTT. The rearrangement links TRBV19 to TRBJ1-1; unclear D gene. CDR1 LNHDA and CDR2 SQIVND come from the germline V gene (reference sequence). The CDR3 has 14 amino acids. V lost 1 base to trimming and J lost 1 base, with 7 bases between them.

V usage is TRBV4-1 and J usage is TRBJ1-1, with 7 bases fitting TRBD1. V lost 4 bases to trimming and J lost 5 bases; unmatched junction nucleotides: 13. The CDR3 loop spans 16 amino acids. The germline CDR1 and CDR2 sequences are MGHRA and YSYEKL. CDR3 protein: CASSPSAGGFRTEAFF. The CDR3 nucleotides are TGCGCCAGCAGCCCAAGCGCAGGGGGTTTTCGGACTGAAGCTTTCTTT.

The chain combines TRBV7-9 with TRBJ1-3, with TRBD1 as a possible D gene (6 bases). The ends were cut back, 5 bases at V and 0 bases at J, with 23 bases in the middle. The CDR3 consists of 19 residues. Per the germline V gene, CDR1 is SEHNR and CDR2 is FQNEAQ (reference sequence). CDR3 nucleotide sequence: TGTGCCAGCAGCGAAATACTGACAGGACTTCTTAGCTCTGGAAACACCATATATTTT. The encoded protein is CASSEILTGLLSSGNTIYF.

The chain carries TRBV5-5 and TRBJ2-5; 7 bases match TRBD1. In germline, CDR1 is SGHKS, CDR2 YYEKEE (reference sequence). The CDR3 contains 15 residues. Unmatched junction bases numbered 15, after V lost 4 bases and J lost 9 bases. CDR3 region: CASSPGQAAHGAQYF. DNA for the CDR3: TGTGCCAGCAGCCCCGGACAGGCCGCCCACGGGGCCCAGTACTTC.

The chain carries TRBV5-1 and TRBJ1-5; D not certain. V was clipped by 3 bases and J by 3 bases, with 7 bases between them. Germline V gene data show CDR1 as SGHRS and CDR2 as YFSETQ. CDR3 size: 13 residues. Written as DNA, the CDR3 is TGCGCCAGCAGCTCCGGGGTCAATCAGCCCCAGCATTTT. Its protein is CASSSGVNQPQHF.

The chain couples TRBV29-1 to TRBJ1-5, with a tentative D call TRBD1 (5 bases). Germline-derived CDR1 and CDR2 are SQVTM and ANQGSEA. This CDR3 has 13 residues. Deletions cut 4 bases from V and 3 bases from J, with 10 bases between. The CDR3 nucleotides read TGCAGCGTTGTTCCAGGGCCCAATCAGCCCCAGCATTTT. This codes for CSVVPGPNQPQHF.

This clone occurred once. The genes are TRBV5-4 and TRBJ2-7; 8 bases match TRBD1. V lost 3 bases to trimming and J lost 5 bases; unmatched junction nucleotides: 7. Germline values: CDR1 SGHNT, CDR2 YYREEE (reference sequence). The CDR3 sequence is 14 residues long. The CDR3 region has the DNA TGTGCCAGCAGCTCTCTGGACAGGGCCCACGAGCAGTACTTC. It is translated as CASSSLDRAHEQYF.

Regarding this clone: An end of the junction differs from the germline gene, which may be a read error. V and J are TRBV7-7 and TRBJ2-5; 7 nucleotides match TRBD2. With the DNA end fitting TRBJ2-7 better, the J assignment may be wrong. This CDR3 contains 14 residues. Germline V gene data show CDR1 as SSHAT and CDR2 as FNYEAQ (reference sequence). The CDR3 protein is CASSLSRGGCEQYF. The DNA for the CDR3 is TGTGCTAGCAGCTTATCACGCGGGGGTTGCGAGCAGTACTTC.

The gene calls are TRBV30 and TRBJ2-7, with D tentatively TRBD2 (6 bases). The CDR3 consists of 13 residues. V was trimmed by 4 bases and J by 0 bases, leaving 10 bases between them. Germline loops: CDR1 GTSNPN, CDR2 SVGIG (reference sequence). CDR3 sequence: CAWNHGSSYEQYF. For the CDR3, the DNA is TGTGCCTGGAATCACGGGAGCTCCTACGAGCAGTACTTC.

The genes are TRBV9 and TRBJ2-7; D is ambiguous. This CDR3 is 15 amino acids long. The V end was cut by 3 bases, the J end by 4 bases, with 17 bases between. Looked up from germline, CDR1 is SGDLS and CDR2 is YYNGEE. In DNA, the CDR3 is TGTGCCAGCAGCGCCGACCCCAGGCCCAATTACGAGCAGTACTTC. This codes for CASSADPRPNYEQYF.

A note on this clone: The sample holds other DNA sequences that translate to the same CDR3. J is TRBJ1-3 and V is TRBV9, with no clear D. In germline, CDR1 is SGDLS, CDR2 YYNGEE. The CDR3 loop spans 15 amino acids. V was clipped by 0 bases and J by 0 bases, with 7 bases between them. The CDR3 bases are TGTGCCAGCAGCGTAGGCCGGGGCTCTGGAAACACCATATATTTT. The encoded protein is CASSVGRGSGNTIYF.

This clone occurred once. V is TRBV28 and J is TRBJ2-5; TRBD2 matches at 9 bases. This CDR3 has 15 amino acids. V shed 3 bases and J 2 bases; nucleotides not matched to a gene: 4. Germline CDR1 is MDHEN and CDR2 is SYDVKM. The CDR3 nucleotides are TGTGCCAGCAGTTTTGACCTAGCGGGGCAAGAGACCCAGTACTTC. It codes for CASSFDLAGQETQYF.

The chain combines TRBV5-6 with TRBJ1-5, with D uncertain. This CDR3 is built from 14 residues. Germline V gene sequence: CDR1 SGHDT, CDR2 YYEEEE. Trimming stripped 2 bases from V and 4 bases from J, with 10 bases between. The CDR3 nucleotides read TGTGCCAGCAGCTTATCGGGGTTTAATCAGCCCCAGCATTTT. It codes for CASSLSGFNQPQHF.

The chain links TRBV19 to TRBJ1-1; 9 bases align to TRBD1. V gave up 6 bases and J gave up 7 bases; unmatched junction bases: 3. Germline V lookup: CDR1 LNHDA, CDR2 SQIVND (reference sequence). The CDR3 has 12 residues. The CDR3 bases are TGTGCCAGTAGGGTGGGACAGGGTGAAGCTTTCTTT. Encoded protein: CASRVGQGEAFF. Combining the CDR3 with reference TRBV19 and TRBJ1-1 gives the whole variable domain DGGITQSPKYLFRKEGQNVTLSCEQNLNHDAMYWYRQDPGQGLRLIYYSQIVNDFQKGDIAEGYSVSREKKESFPLTVTSAQKNPTAFYLCASRVGQGEAFFGQGTRLTVV.

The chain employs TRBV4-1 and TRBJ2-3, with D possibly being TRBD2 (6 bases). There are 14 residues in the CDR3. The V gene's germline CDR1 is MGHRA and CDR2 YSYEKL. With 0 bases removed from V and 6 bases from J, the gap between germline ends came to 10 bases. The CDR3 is CASSQDPRGDTQYF. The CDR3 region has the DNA TGCGCCAGCAGCCAAGATCCCCGGGGGGATACGCAGTATTTT.

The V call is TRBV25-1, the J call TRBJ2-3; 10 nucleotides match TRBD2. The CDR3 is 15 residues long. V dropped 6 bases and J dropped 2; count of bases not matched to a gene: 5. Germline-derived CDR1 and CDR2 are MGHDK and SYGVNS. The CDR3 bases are TGTGCCAGCAGATTAGCGGGGGGCCCCACAGATACGCAGTATTTT. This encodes CASRLAGGPTDTQYF.

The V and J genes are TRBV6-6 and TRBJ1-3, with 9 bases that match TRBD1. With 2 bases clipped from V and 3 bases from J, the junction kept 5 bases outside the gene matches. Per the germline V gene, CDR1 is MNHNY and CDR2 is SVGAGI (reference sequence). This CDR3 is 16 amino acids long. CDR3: CASSYPQGANGNTIYF. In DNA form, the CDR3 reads TGTGCCAGCAGTTACCCACAGGGGGCGAATGGAAACACCATATATTTT.

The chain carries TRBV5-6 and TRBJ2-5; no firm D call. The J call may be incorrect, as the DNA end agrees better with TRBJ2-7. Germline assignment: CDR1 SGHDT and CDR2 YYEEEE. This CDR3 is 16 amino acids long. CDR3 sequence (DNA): TGTGCCAGCAGCTCCCAGACCGAGACACCACCCTACGAGCAGTACTTC. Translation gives CASSSQTETPPYEQYF.

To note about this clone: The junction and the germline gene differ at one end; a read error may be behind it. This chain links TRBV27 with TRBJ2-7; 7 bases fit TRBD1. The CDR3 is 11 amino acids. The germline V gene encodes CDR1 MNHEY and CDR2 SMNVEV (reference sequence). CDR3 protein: CASSVTGANRF. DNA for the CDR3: TGTGCCAGCAGTGTAACAGGGGCGAACCGTTTC.